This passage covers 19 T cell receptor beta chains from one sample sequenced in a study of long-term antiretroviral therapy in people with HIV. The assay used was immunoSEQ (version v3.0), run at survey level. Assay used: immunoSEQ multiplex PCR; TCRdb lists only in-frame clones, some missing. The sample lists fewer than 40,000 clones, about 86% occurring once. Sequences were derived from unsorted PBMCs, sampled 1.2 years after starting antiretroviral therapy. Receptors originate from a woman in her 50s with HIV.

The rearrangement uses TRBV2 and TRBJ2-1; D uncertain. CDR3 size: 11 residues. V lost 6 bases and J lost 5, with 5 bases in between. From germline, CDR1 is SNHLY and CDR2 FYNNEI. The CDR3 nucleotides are TGTGCCAGCAGGGTAAACAATGAGCAGTTCTTC. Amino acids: CASRVNNEQFF.

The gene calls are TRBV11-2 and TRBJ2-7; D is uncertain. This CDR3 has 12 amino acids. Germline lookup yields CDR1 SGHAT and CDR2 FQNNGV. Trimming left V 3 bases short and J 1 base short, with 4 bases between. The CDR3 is CASSFWSYEQYF. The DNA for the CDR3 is TGTGCCAGCAGCTTCTGGTCCTACGAGCAGTACTTC.

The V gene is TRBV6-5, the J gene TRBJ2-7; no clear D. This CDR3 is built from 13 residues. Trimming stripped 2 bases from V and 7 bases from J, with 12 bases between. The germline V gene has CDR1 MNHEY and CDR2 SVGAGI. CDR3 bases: TGTGCCAGCAGTTACAAGGGTTCGGGTGAGCAGTACTTC. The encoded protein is CASSYKGSGEQYF.

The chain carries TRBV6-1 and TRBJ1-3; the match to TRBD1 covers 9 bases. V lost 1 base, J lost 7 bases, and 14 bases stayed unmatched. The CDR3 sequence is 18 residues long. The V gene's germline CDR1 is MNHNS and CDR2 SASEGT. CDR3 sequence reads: CASSEGGVGQGIWNTIYF. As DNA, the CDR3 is TGTGCCAGCAGTGAAGGAGGGGTGGGACAGGGAATCTGGAACACCATATATTTT.

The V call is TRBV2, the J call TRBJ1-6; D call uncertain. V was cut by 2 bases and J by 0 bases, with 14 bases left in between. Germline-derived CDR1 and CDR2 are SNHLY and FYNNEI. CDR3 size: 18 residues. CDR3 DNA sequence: TGTGCCAGCAGTGAAAGGGCTTCTCCGAGCTCCTATAATTCACCCCTCCACTTT. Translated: CASSERASPSSYNSPLHF.

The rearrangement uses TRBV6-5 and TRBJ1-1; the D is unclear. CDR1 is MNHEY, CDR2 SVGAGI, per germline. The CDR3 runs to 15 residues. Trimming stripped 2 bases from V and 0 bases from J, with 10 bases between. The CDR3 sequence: CASSYDRRMNTEAFF. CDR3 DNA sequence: TGTGCCAGCAGTTACGACCGAAGAATGAACACTGAAGCTTTCTTT.

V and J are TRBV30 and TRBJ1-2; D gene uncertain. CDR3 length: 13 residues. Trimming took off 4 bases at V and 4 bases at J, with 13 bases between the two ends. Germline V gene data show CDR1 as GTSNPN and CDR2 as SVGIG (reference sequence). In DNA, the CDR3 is TGTGCCTGGATCCCTCGCCTTACCTATGGCTACACCTTC. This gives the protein CAWIPRLTYGYTF.

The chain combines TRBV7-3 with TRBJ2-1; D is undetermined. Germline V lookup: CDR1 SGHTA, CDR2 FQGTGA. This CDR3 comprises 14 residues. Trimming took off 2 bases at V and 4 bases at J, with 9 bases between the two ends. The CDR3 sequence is CASSLGPRYNEQFF. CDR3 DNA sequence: TGTGCCAGCAGCTTAGGCCCGAGATACAATGAGCAGTTCTTC.

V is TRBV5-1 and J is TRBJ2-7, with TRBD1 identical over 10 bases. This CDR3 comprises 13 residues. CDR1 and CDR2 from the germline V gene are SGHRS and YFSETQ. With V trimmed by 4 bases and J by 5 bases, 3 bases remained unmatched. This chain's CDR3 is CASSPDRGDEQYF. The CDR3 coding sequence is TGCGCCAGCAGCCCGGACAGGGGGGACGAGCAGTACTTC. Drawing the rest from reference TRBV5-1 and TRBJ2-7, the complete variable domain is KAGVTQTPRYLIKTRGQQVTLSCSPISGHRSVSWYQQTPGQGLQFLFEYFSETQRNKGNFPGRFSGRQFSNSRSEMNVSTLELGDSALYLCASSPDRGDEQYFGPGTRLTVT.

For the CDR3, the DNA is TGTGCCTGCCTTCGTCAGGGGGCGGATGAAAAACTGTTTTTT. Amino acids: CACLRQGADEKLFF. The rearrangement links TRBV30 to TRBJ1-4, with 8 bases lining up with TRBD1. V lost 6 bases, J lost 6 bases, and 9 bases stayed unmatched. The CDR3 loop spans 14 amino acids. Germline V CDR1 and CDR2: GTSNPN, SVGIG (reference sequence).

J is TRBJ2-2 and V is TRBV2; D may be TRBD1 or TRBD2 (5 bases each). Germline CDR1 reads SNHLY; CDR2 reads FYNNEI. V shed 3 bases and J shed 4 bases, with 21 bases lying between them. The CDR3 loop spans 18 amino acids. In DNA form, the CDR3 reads TGTGCCAGCAGTGAGAGTAGGGGACCCAAAATTTTCACCGGGGAGCTGTTTTTT. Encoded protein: CASSESRGPKIFTGELFF.

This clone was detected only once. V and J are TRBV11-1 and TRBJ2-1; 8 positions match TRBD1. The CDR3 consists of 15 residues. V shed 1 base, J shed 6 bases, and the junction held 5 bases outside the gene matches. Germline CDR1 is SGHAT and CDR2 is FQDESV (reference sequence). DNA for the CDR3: TGTGCCAGCAGCTTAGTAGGCAGGGGGCCCAATGAGCAGTTCTTC. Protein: CASSLVGRGPNEQFF.

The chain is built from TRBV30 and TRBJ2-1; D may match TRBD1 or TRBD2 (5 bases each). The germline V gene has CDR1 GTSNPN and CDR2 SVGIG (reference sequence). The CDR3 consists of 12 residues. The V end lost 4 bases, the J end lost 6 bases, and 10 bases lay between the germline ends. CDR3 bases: TGTGCCTGGATTAAGGGACCCAATGAGCAGTTCTTC. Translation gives CAWIKGPNEQFF.

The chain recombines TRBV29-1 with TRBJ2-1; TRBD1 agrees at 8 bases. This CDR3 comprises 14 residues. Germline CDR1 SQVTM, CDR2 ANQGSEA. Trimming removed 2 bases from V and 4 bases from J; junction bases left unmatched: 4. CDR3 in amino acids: CSVEWTGMYNEQFF. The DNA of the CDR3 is TGCAGCGTTGAATGGACAGGGATGTACAATGAGCAGTTCTTC.

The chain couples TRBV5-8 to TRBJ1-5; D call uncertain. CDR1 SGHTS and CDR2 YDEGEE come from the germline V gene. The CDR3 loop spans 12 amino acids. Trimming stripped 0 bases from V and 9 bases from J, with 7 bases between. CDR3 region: CASSLERGPQHF. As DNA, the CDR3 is TGTGCCAGCAGCTTGGAGCGGGGGCCCCAGCATTTT.

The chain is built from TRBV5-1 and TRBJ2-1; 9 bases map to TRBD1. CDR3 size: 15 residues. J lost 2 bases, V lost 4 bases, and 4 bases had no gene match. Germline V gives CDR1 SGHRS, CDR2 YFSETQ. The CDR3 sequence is CASSQGQGTYNEQFF. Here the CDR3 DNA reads TGCGCCAGCAGCCAGGGACAGGGAACCTACAATGAGCAGTTCTTC.

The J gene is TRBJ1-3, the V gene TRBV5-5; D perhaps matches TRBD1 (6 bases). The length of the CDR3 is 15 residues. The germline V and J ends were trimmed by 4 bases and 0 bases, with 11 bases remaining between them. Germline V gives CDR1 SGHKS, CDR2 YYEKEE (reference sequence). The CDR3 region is CASSIGQISGNTIYF. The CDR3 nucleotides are TGTGCCAGCAGCATCGGACAGATCTCTGGAAACACCATATATTTT.

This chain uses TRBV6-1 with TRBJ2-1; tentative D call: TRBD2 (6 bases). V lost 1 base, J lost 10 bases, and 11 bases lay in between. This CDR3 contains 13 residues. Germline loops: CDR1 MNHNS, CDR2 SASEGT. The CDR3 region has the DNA TGTGCCAGCAGTGAAGGGGAGGCACGGGAGCAGTTCTTC. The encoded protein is CASSEGEAREQFF.

The CDR3 sequence is CASRQPGRTYEAFF. The CDR3 DNA reads as TGTGCCAGCAGGCAACCGGGACGGACATATGAAGCTTTCTTT. V gene TRBV5-8 combines with J gene TRBJ1-1; tentative D call: TRBD1 (5 bases). V lost 5 bases and J 7 bases, leaving 18 bases between the germline ends. CDR3 size: 14 residues. Germline loops: CDR1 SGHTS, CDR2 YDEGEE.